This passage covers 27 T cell receptor beta chains from one sample sequenced in a study of T-cell reconstitution after alpha-beta-depleted transplantation in children. The TCRbeta library was prepared with unique molecular identifiers. TCRdb reprocessed the PCR reads with MiXCR, giving one entry per CDR3 protein. The sample consists of 610,000 or so distinct CDR3 sequences, roughly 27% of them appearing once. Sequenced here: PBMCs, sampled before TCRalphabeta/CD19-depleted stem cell transplant. Receptors originate from a boy in the first two years of life with Wiskott-Aldrich syndrome, due to receive a stem cell transplant.

This clonotype was observed a handful of times. V and J are TRBV12-3 or TRBV12-4 and TRBJ1-5; 7 nucleotides match TRBD1. CDR3 length: 13 residues. Germline trimming cut 5 bases from V and 5 bases from J; bases unmatched to any gene: 3. The CDR3 DNA reads as TGTGCCAGCAGTCCGGGACAGTATCAGCCCCAGCATTTT. It yields the protein CASSPGQYQPQHF.

The CDR3 sequence: CASSQSTGTGGSGQYF. The CDR3, as DNA: TGTGCCAGCAGCCAATCTACCGGGACAGGGGGCTCGGGGCAGTACTTC. The chain joins TRBV28 to TRBJ2-7, with 12 bases that match TRBD1. J lost 9 bases, V lost 6 bases, and 15 bases had no gene match. This CDR3 is built from 16 residues. The germline V gene encodes CDR1 MDHEN and CDR2 SYDVKM. Full variable domain (missing parts from reference TRBV28 and TRBJ2-7): DVKVTQSSRYLVKRTGEKVFLECVQDMDHENMFWYRQDPGLGLRLIYFSYDVKMKEKGDIPEGYSVSREKKERFSLILESASTNQTSMYLCASSQSTGTGGSGQYFGPGTRLTVT.

This clonotype occurred a few times. CDR3 residues: CATSRGGTSGRTDTQYF. CDR3 nucleotide sequence: TGTGCCACCAGCAGAGGTGGGACTAGCGGACGCACAGATACGCAGTATTTT. V is TRBV15 and J is TRBJ2-3; 11 bases fit TRBD2. CDR1 and CDR2 (germline): LNHNV, YYDKDF (reference sequence). The CDR3 has 17 amino acids. V was pared by 1 base and J by 1 base, with 4 bases of the junction left unmatched. Supplemented by reference TRBV15 and TRBJ2-3, the full variable domain reads DAMVIQNPRYQVTQFGKPVTLSCSQTLNHNVMYWYQQKSSQAPKLLFHYYDKDFNNEADTPDNFQSRRPNTSFCFLDIRSPGLGDTAMYLCATSRGGTSGRTDTQYFGPGTRLTVL.

The table lists this clonotype with a few counts. The CDR3 loop reads CASSEDPGFDQPQHF. CDR3 coding DNA: TGCGCCAGCAGCGAGGACCCAGGGTTTGATCAGCCCCAGCATTTT. V usage is TRBV5-1 and J usage is TRBJ1-5; D may be TRBD1 (5 bases). The CDR3 sequence is 15 residues long. With 4 bases removed from V and 5 bases from J, the gap between germline ends came to 16 bases. The germline CDR1 and CDR2 sequences are SGHRS and YFSETQ.

This clonotype was seen at least ten times. The CDR3 reads CSARQDDRRETQYF. CDR3 DNA: TGCAGTGCTAGACAAGACGACAGAAGAGAGACCCAGTACTTC. J is TRBJ2-5 and V is TRBV20-1, with a possible D match to TRBD1 (5 bases). Germline values: CDR1 DFQATT, CDR2 SNEGSKA (reference sequence). With 2 bases removed from V and 4 bases from J, the gap between germline ends came to 14 bases. The CDR3 length is 14 residues.

This chain joins TRBV27 and TRBJ2-1; D tentatively fits TRBD1 or TRBD2 (5 bases each). The CDR3 runs 13 residues. Trimming stripped 3 bases from V and 10 bases from J, with 13 bases between. Germline loops: CDR1 MNHEY, CDR2 SMNVEV (reference sequence). Written as DNA, the CDR3 is TGTGCCAGCAGTTTGGGGGAGCTAAGAGAGCAGTTCTTC. The encoded protein is CASSLGELREQFF.

J is TRBJ2-6 and V is TRBV28; D is undetermined. The CDR3 totals 15 residues. The germline V gene has CDR1 MDHEN and CDR2 SYDVKM. The V and J ends lost 8 bases and 1 base respectively, with 12 bases between them. The CDR3 DNA sequence: TGTGCCAGCTTCCGGCCTGGGTCTGGGGCCAACGTCCTGACTTTC. It yields the protein CASFRPGSGANVLTF.

The chain carries TRBV3-1 and TRBJ1-1; D gene ambiguous. CDR1 is LGHDT, CDR2 YNNKEL, per germline (reference sequence). The CDR3 has 13 amino acids. V lost 3 bases and J 4 bases, leaving 9 bases between the germline ends. CDR3 sequence: CASSHQASTEAFF. The CDR3 DNA follows: TGTGCCAGCAGCCATCAGGCAAGCACTGAAGCTTTCTTT.

The V call is TRBV29-1, the J call TRBJ2-2, with TRBD2 as a possible D gene (7 bases). V lost 7 bases, J lost 9 bases, and 15 bases lay in between. Germline CDR1 and CDR2: SQVTM and ANQGSEA. This CDR3 has 12 amino acids. CDR3 nucleotide sequence: TGCAGCGCTGGTGGGGGGGCCAGGGAGCTGTTTTTT. Its protein product is CSAGGGARELFF.

The rearrangement links TRBV20-1 to TRBJ2-3; TRBD2 matches 9 bases. The germline gives CDR1 DFQATT, CDR2 SNEGSKA (reference sequence). CDR3 length equals 16 residues. The trim removed 3 bases at V and 5 bases at J, leaving 12 bases unmatched. The CDR3 loop is CSASMIGGRGLDTQYF. Here the CDR3 DNA reads TGCAGTGCTAGCATGATTGGCGGGAGGGGGTTAGATACGCAGTATTTT.

The chain uses TRBV4-1 and TRBJ2-1; no definite D call. CDR3 length: 17 residues. Germline CDR1 reads MGHRA; CDR2 reads YSYEKL. The ends were cut back, 4 bases at V and 0 bases at J, with 16 bases in the middle. CDR3 DNA: TGCGCCAGCAGCCCCCCGCGTCTGCTTAGCTCCTACAATGAGCAGTTCTTC. Translating gives CASSPPRLLSSYNEQFF.

The chain links TRBV6-1 to TRBJ2-1, with 7 bases identical to TRBD1. After removal of 0 bases from V and 9 bases from J, the junction contained 8 bases not matched to a gene. CDR1 and CDR2 from the germline V gene are MNHNS and SASEGT. The CDR3 is made up of 15 amino acids. CDR3 sequence (DNA): TGTGCCAGCAGTGAAGCGCCCCAGGGGGTCGCTGAGCAGTTCTTC. Amino acids: CASSEAPQGVAEQFF.

The rearrangement joins TRBV20-1 to TRBJ2-3; 7 bases align to TRBD2. The germline V gene encodes CDR1 DFQATT and CDR2 SNEGSKA (reference sequence). The CDR3 extends over 14 amino acids. The trim removed 6 bases at V and 4 bases at J, leaving 10 bases unmatched. CDR3 DNA: TGCAGTGCGAACGTCGGGGGACTACCAGATACGCAGTATTTT. This encodes CSANVGGLPDTQYF.

This rearrangement joins TRBV29-1 to TRBJ2-4; 14 bases align to TRBD2. The V segment lost 6 bases and the J segment 3 bases; nucleotides outside the gene matches: 4. Germline-derived CDR1 and CDR2 are SQVTM and ANQGSEA. The CDR3 runs 15 residues. CDR3 bases: TGCAGCGTGGCGACTAGCGGGAGGGGCAAAAACATTCAGTACTTC. This sequence encodes CSVATSGRGKNIQYF.

The chain has TRBV5-1 and TRBJ2-1; a weak D match, TRBD1 (6 bases). This CDR3 has 15 amino acids. Germline V CDR1 and CDR2: SGHRS, YFSETQ. V lost 5 bases and J lost 3, with 15 bases in between. The CDR3 loop is CASRPGVVYYNEQFF. In DNA form, the CDR3 reads TGCGCCAGCAGGCCAGGGGTGGTCTACTACAATGAGCAGTTCTTC.

This chain links TRBV5-1 with TRBJ2-1; 7 bases are shared with TRBD2. The CDR3 consists of 16 residues. Trimming took 6 bases from V and 9 from J; bases not matched to a gene: 18. Per the germline V gene, CDR1 is SGHRS and CDR2 is YFSETQ. DNA for the CDR3: TGCGCCAGCATCCGCCTTGTTGGCGGGGAGGGAAGTGAGCAGTTCTTC. It specifies CASIRLVGGEGSEQFF.

V gene TRBV20-1 combines with J gene TRBJ1-1; a possible D gene is TRBD1 (6 bases). CDR3 length: 15 residues. V lost 6 bases and J 3 bases, leaving 20 bases between the germline ends. In germline, CDR1 is DFQATT, CDR2 SNEGSKA (reference sequence). DNA of the CDR3: TGCAGTGCAAAAGACAGGATTAAGGGAGACACTGAAGCTTTCTTT. Translated: CSAKDRIKGDTEAFF.

The sample holds a few counts of this clonotype. This chain uses TRBV20-1 with TRBJ2-7, with a weak D call TRBD2 (5 bases). CDR3 length equals 14 residues. Looked up from germline, CDR1 is DFQATT and CDR2 is SNEGSKA (reference sequence). Trimming removed 6 bases at V and 6 bases at J, with 21 bases between. DNA for the CDR3: TGCAGTGCCGTGGAGGCCGCCTGGCCCTCCGAGCAGTACTTC. Translated, it gives CSAVEAAWPSEQYF.

This sequence joins TRBV12-3 or TRBV12-4 and TRBJ1-5; unclear D gene. The CDR3 totals 12 residues. Trimming removed 6 bases at V and 10 bases at J, with 13 bases between. For the CDR3, the DNA is TGTGCCAGCAGGATGACCCCAGGACCCCAGCATTTT. This sequence encodes CASRMTPGPQHF.

This clonotype was recorded a few times. V is TRBV7-7 and J is TRBJ2-1; 7 bases are a match to TRBD2. J lost 8 bases, V lost 3 bases, and 4 bases had no gene match. The length of the CDR3 is 13 residues. Germline values: CDR1 SSHAT, CDR2 FNYEAQ (reference sequence). As DNA, the CDR3 is TGTGCCAGCAGCTTGGGGGAGGGCGATGAGCAGTTCTTC. Protein sequence: CASSLGEGDEQFF.

This clonotype was detected a few times. The chain joins TRBV12-3 or TRBV12-4 to TRBJ2-1; 8 bases map to TRBD2. CDR3 size: 15 residues. The junction had 6 bases not matched to a gene; V was cut back by 5 bases and J by 3 bases. Here the CDR3 reads CASSGASGFYNEQFF. Written as DNA, the CDR3 is TGTGCCAGCAGTGGCGCTAGCGGGTTCTACAATGAGCAGTTCTTC.

The chain recombines TRBV4-2 with TRBJ2-1, with D perhaps given as TRBD1 or TRBD2 (7 bases each). Germline CDR1 LGHNA, CDR2 YNFKEQ. The V end lost 1 base, the J end lost 0 bases, and 19 bases lay between the germline ends. The CDR3 runs 19 residues. For the CDR3, the DNA is TGTGCCAGCAGCCAAGCCAGGGGGGGTACAAGGAGCTCCTACAATGAGCAGTTCTTC. Protein: CASSQARGGTRSSYNEQFF.

The chain employs TRBV10-3 and TRBJ1-5, with unresolved D. Germline V gives CDR1 ENHRY, CDR2 SYGVKD. CDR3 size: 13 residues. The ends were cut back, 10 bases at V and 1 base at J, with 11 bases in the middle. Here the CDR3 reads CATRQLSNQPQHF. In DNA, the CDR3 is TGTGCCACCCGTCAGCTAAGCAATCAGCCCCAGCATTTT.

This clonotype was detected ten times or more. The chain employs TRBV11-2 and TRBJ2-1, with 8 nucleotides matching TRBD1. Germline V CDR1 and CDR2: SGHAT, FQNNGV. With 4 bases clipped from V and 8 bases from J, the junction kept 4 bases outside the gene matches. The CDR3 contains 13 residues. CDR3 region: CASSSDRVYEQFF. The CDR3 nucleotides are TGTGCCAGCAGCTCGGACAGGGTCTATGAGCAGTTCTTC.

V and J are TRBV5-1 and TRBJ2-7; D remains ambiguous. V lost 4 bases, J lost 3 bases, and 20 bases lay in between. This CDR3 spans 16 amino acids. CDR1 and CDR2 (germline): SGHRS, YFSETQ. The CDR3 is CASSLALVAGIYEQYF. In DNA form, the CDR3 reads TGCGCCAGCAGCCTGGCCTTAGTCGCAGGTATCTACGAGCAGTACTTC.

This clonotype was picked up one time. J is TRBJ2-3 and V is TRBV20-1, with 10 bases aligning to TRBD2. Germline V CDR1 and CDR2: DFQATT, SNEGSKA (reference sequence). This CDR3 contains 16 residues. The trim removed 0 bases at V and 4 bases at J, leaving 7 bases unmatched. The CDR3, as DNA: TGCAGTGCTAGAGATCCAGCGGGAGGGCGGGCAGATACGCAGTATTTT. This translates into CSARDPAGGRADTQYF.

J is TRBJ2-1 and V is TRBV5-1; 9 positions agree with TRBD2. With V trimmed by 1 base and J by 8 bases, 7 bases remained unmatched. CDR1 and CDR2 from the germline V gene are SGHRS and YFSETQ. The CDR3 spans 15 residues. The CDR3 nucleotides are TGCGCCAGCAGCTTGTTCGGGACTAGCTCACATGAGCAGTTCTTC. The encoded protein is CASSLFGTSSHEQFF.